This T cell receptor (beta chain) was documented in a study of T cell changes during pregnancy in multiple sclerosis. This CDR3 spans 16 amino acids. The V end lost 5 bases, the J end lost 2 bases, and 17 bases lay between the germline ends. Germline lookup yields CDR1 SGHTA and CDR2 FQGNSA. Produced via immunoSEQ multiplex PCR; TCRdb's table is partial and in-frame only. The top ten clones hold over 1.2% of a sample with under 75,000 clones, approximately 89% of them seen once. In its sample, this clone was seen once. The sequencing here drew on peripheral blood, taken in the third trimester of pregnancy. The rearrangement uses TRBV7-2 and TRBJ2-3; perhaps TRBD1 as D (6 bases). The TCR originated in a female donor in good health, enrolled as a control in a pregnancy study. CDR3 amino acids: CASSDSGTTNTDTQYF. CDR3 in DNA: TGTGCCAGCAGCGATTCCGGGACAACAAACACAGATACGCAGTATTTT.